The TCR beta chain under discussion was sequenced for a study of T cell repertoires in cytomegalovirus infection. Only a few counts were recorded for this clonotype. TCRdb re-called the reads with MiXCR, one entry per CDR3 protein. Of 80,000 to 130,000 distinct CDR3 sequences in the sample, 20% to 25% were seen once. Trimming stripped 1 base from V and 3 bases from J, with 11 bases between. Germline CDR1 and CDR2: SEHNR and FQNEAQ (reference sequence). The CDR3 length is 15 residues. The receptor comes from a human donor in good health (CMV status not recorded). Some clones in this sample may be carry-over from other donors' samples. The sample was CD8+ T cells from PBMCs. V gene TRBV7-9 combines with J gene TRBJ2-3; no clear D. CDR3 DNA: TGTGCCAGCAGCTTAGGCTCTGGGGTAACAGATACGCAGTATTTT. It yields the protein CASSLGSGVTDTQYF. Variable domain in full (rest from reference TRBV7-9 and TRBJ2-3): DTGVSQNPRHKITKRGQNVTFRCDPISEHNRLYWYRQTLGQGPEFLTYFQNEAQLEKSRLLSDRFSAERPKGSFSTLEIQRTEQGDSAMYLCASSLGSGVTDTQYFGPGTRLTVL.